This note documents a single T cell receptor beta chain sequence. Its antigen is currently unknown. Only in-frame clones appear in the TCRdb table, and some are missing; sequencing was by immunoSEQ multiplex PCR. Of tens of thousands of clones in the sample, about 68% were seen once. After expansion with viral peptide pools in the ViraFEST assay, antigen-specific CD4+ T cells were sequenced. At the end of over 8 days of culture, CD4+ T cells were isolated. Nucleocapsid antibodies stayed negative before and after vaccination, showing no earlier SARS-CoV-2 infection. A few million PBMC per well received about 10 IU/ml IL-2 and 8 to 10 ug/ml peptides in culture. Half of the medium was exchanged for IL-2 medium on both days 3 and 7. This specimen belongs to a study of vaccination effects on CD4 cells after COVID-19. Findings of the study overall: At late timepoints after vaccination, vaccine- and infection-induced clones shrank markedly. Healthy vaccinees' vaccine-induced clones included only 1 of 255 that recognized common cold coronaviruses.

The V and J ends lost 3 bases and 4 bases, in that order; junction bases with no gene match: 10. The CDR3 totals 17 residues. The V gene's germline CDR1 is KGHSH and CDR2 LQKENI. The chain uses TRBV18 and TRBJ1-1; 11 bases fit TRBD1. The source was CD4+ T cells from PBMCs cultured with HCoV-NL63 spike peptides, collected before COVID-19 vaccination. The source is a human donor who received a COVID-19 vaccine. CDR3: CASSPAGTGGLGTEAFF. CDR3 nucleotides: TGTGCCAGCTCACCGGCCGGGACAGGGGGATTAGGCACTGAAGCTTTCTTT.